These 17 T cell receptor beta chains came from one sample sequenced in a study of shared clonotypes between healthy human individuals. The data were produced by immunoSEQ multiplex PCR, yet TCRdb's version contains in-frame clones alone and is incomplete. The sample has some 1,400,000 clones, around 97% seen once. Sequences were obtained from naive CD4+ T cells sorted from blood. Subset of the sample: CD45RA+ positively selected. The origin of the receptors is a man aged 25 to 40 in good health.

This sequence joins TRBV28 and TRBJ2-5, with 8 bases lining up with TRBD1. There are 14 residues in the CDR3. V dropped 6 bases and J dropped 7; count of bases not matched to a gene: 10. Germline assignment: CDR1 MDHEN and CDR2 SYDVKM. The CDR3 loop is CASSQIQGGGTQYF. CDR3 DNA sequence: TGTGCCAGCAGCCAGATACAGGGGGGAGGGACCCAGTACTTC.

The chain is built from TRBV10-1 and TRBJ2-7; possibly TRBD2 for D (6 bases). Trimming left V 6 bases short and J 0 bases short, with 9 bases between. The CDR3 has 13 amino acids. Germline assignment: CDR1 WNHNN and CDR2 SYGVQD (reference sequence). The CDR3 coding sequence is TGCGCCAGCAGCGGACTATTCTCCTACGAGCAGTACTTC. It is translated as CASSGLFSYEQYF.

The gene calls are TRBV18 and TRBJ2-3, with a tentative D call TRBD1 (7 bases). Germline-derived CDR1 and CDR2 are KGHSH and LQKENI. The CDR3 covers 17 residues. V shed 4 bases and J shed 0 bases, with 17 bases lying between them. Written as DNA, the CDR3 is TGTGCCAGCTCACTCTTGAGCAGGGGGGCAAGCACAGATACGCAGTATTTT. Translated, it gives CASSLLSRGASTDTQYF.

The chain joins TRBV6-5 to TRBJ2-5; D may be TRBD2 (6 bases). Trimming cost V 2 bases and J 12 bases, with 16 bases left between them. The CDR3 covers 13 residues. From germline, CDR1 is MNHEY and CDR2 SVGAGI. This chain's CDR3 is CASSYVASGDEYF. As DNA, the CDR3 is TGTGCCAGCAGTTACGTAGCCTCGGGAGACGAGTACTTC.

The chain links TRBV28 to TRBJ2-5; 7 nucleotides line up with TRBD2. CDR3 length equals 17 residues. V dropped 3 bases and J dropped 2; count of bases not matched to a gene: 12. Germline loops: CDR1 MDHEN, CDR2 SYDVKM. This chain's CDR3 is CASSFFLNLGGQETQYF. The CDR3 region has the DNA TGTGCCAGCAGTTTCTTTCTGAATTTGGGAGGGCAAGAGACCCAGTACTTC.

The genes are TRBV19 and TRBJ1-4; TRBD1 aligns across 9 bases. The J segment lost 7 bases and the V segment lost 5 bases, leaving 11 bases of the junction unmatched. Germline V CDR1 and CDR2: LNHDA, SQIVND (reference sequence). The CDR3 has 16 residues. CDR3 sequence reads: CASSPHRGRSSEKLFF. CDR3 DNA sequence: TGTGCCAGTAGTCCCCACAGGGGGCGAAGTTCTGAAAAACTGTTTTTT. The variable domain in full, with the rest retrieved from reference TRBV19 and TRBJ1-4, is DGGITQSPKYLFRKEGQNVTLSCEQNLNHDAMYWYRQDPGQGLRLIYYSQIVNDFQKGDIAEGYSVSREKKESFPLTVTSAQKNPTAFYLCASSPHRGRSSEKLFFGSGTQLSVL.

V usage is TRBV18 and J usage is TRBJ2-1; TRBD2 matches at 7 bases. CDR1 KGHSH and CDR2 LQKENI come from the germline V gene. The CDR3 loop spans 15 amino acids. The V segment lost 3 bases and the J segment 4 bases; nucleotides outside the gene matches: 6. The CDR3 reads CASSPPPSGYNEQFF. The CDR3 DNA follows: TGTGCCAGCTCACCCCCCCCTAGCGGATACAATGAGCAGTTCTTC.

The chain couples TRBV9 to TRBJ2-2; D gene unclear. V lost 0 bases and J lost 4, with 13 bases in between. This CDR3 is 16 amino acids long. Germline V gene sequence: CDR1 SGDLS, CDR2 YYNGEE. CDR3 nucleotide sequence: TGTGCCAGCAGCGTAGGGGCGGCAAGAGGCACCGGGGAGCTGTTTTTT. Translation: CASSVGAARGTGELFF.

This chain links TRBV5-1 with TRBJ2-1; 10 bases are a match to TRBD2. The CDR3 length is 16 residues. From germline, CDR1 is SGHRS and CDR2 YFSETQ. With 0 bases clipped from V and 4 bases from J, the junction kept 4 bases outside the gene matches. The CDR3 nucleotides are TGCGCCAGCAGCTTGGCCCGAGCGGGAGGGTACAATGAGCAGTTCTTC. Amino acid sequence: CASSLARAGGYNEQFF.

The CDR3 protein is CASSIDRVGTDTQYF. In nucleotides, the CDR3 is TGTGCCAGCAGTATCGACAGGGTAGGCACAGATACGCAGTATTTT. This chain joins TRBV6-1 and TRBJ2-3, with 7 bases fitting TRBD1. The CDR3 sequence is 15 residues long. Trimming cost V 5 bases and J 1 base; bases outside gene matches: 6. Germline V gene lookup returns CDR1 MNHNS and CDR2 SASEGT.

V is TRBV13 and J is TRBJ2-7; D unclear. V was shortened by 1 base and J by 3 bases, with 10 bases between the two germline ends. In germline, CDR1 is PRHDT, CDR2 FYEKMQ (reference sequence). CDR3 length: 14 amino acids. CDR3 sequence reads: CASSLDPTRYEQYF. CDR3 DNA: TGTGCCAGCAGCTTAGACCCGACACGCTACGAGCAGTACTTC.

The chain links TRBV7-9 to TRBJ2-7; TRBD1 matches 9 bases. V lost 5 bases, J lost 1 base, and 6 bases stayed unmatched. The CDR3 sequence is 15 residues long. Looked up from germline, CDR1 is SEHNR and CDR2 is FQNEAQ (reference sequence). CDR3 sequence reads: CASSPGTGMSYEQYF. The CDR3 nucleotides are TGTGCCAGCAGCCCGGGGACAGGGATGTCCTACGAGCAGTACTTC.

The chain couples TRBV7-6 to TRBJ2-1, with 8 positions matching TRBD1. There are 14 residues in the CDR3. The germline V gene encodes CDR1 SGHVS and CDR2 FNYEAQ. V was clipped by 5 bases and J by 9 bases; unmatched bases: 9. In DNA, the CDR3 is TGTGCCAGCAGCCTGAGGACAGGGATAAGTGAGCAGTTCTTC. It translates to CASSLRTGISEQFF.

The V and J genes are TRBV7-2 and TRBJ2-5; TRBD1 is a possible D gene (5 bases). The CDR3 is 15 residues long. The ends were cut back, 5 bases at V and 6 bases at J, with 19 bases in the middle. Germline CDR1 SGHTA, CDR2 FQGNSA. CDR3 DNA: TGTGCCAGCAGCCGACCTAGGGGTTCTGTGCAGACCCAGTACTTC. Translating it yields CASSRPRGSVQTQYF.

This chain uses TRBV7-2 with TRBJ2-2, with 7 nucleotides matching TRBD1. V shed 5 bases and J 2 bases; nucleotides not matched to a gene: 5. Germline CDR1 reads SGHTA; CDR2 reads FQGNSA. The CDR3 has 15 amino acids. DNA for the CDR3: TGTGCCAGCAGCGCCGGGACAGCAAACACCGGGGAGCTGTTTTTT. It translates to CASSAGTANTGELFF.

This chain joins TRBV19 and TRBJ1-2; unclear D gene. CDR1 is LNHDA, CDR2 SQIVND, per germline (reference sequence). The V gene lost 7 bases and the J gene lost 0 bases, with 12 bases spanning the gap. This CDR3 region has 14 residues. CDR3 protein: CASTLSASNYGYTF. DNA for the CDR3: TGTGCCAGTACTCTATCAGCATCTAACTATGGCTACACCTTC.

This chain uses TRBV5-1 with TRBJ2-5, with a possible D match to TRBD1 (5 bases). The J call may be in error: the DNA end matches TRBJ2-7 better. Germline V gene sequence: CDR1 SGHRS, CDR2 YFSETQ. The CDR3 totals 13 residues. The CDR3 nucleotides are TGCGCCAGCAGTGCTGACAGCCTCTACGAGCAGTACTTC. The encoded protein is CASSADSLYEQYF.